Each of the 17 T cell receptor beta chains below was sequenced from the same sample in a study of Graves' ophthalmopathy and Graves' hyperthyroidism. Investigators amplified TCR beta CDR3 regions from RNA transcripts. After a first-round RT-PCR with HTBI primers, a second-round multiplex PCR was run. TCRdb re-called the multiplex PCR reads through MiXCR, storing one row per CDR3 protein. The table lists 300,000 to 400,000 distinct CDR3 sequences, about a sixth of them singletons. The sample consisted of peripheral blood. All receptors derive from an adult man with Graves' ophthalmopathy.

This clonotype was seen ten or more times. This chain links TRBV6-5 with TRBJ2-7; D is perhaps TRBD2 (5 bases). Trimming shortened V by 0 bases and J by 3 bases, and 9 bases separated the two germline ends. Germline assignment: CDR1 MNHEY and CDR2 SVGAGI. This CDR3 contains 14 residues. The CDR3 reads CASSYSRADYEQYF. As DNA, the CDR3 is TGTGCCAGCAGTTACTCGAGGGCAGACTACGAGCAGTACTTC.

In its sample, this clonotype was seen many times. This rearrangement joins TRBV6-5 to TRBJ1-2; D is undetermined. The length of the CDR3 is 11 residues. Germline-derived CDR1 and CDR2 are MNHEY and SVGAGI. The V end was cut by 2 bases, the J end by 10 bases, with 8 bases between. The CDR3 sequence: CASSYGPDYTF. The CDR3 region has the DNA TGTGCCAGCAGTTACGGGCCGGACTACACCTTC.

This rearrangement joins TRBV6-2 or TRBV6-3 to TRBJ2-5, with TRBD2 matching 14 bases. The CDR3 extends over 17 amino acids. Germline CDR1 MNHEY, CDR2 SVGEGT. V dropped 6 bases and J dropped 5; count of bases not matched to a gene: 11. CDR3: CASRGTSGRGGGETQYF. The CDR3 DNA reads as TGTGCCAGCAGAGGGACTAGCGGGAGAGGAGGTGGCGAGACCCAGTACTTC.

Many counts were recorded for this clonotype. CDR3 bases: TGTGCCACCAGCAGAGATGCGTACACTGAAGCTTTCTTT. It specifies CATSRDAYTEAFF. The V gene is TRBV15, the J gene TRBJ1-1; D call uncertain. Germline assignment: CDR1 LNHNV and CDR2 YYDKDF (reference sequence). CDR3 length: 13 residues. Trimming removed 0 bases at V and 3 bases at J, with 5 bases between.

This clonotype came up many times. J is TRBJ2-5 and V is TRBV28; D call uncertain. V lost 10 bases and J lost 1, with 7 bases in between. This CDR3 region has 11 residues. CDR1 MDHEN and CDR2 SYDVKM come from the germline V gene. The CDR3, as DNA: TGTGCCACCCTGCTCCAAGAGACCCAGTACTTC. Translated: CATLLQETQYF.

Only a few counts were recorded for this clonotype. This sequence may be a read error, since a much larger clone differs from it by one base. The genes are TRBV6-1 and TRBJ2-3; TRBD2 aligns across 10 bases. Germline assignment: CDR1 MNHNS and CDR2 SASEGT. CDR3 length equals 14 residues. The CDR3 sequence: CVSGRALSTDTQYF. The CDR3, as DNA: TGTGTCAGCGGGAGGGCCTTGAGCACAGATACGCAGTATTTT.

This clonotype was observed many times. The rearrangement joins TRBV2 to TRBJ2-5; tentatively, D is TRBD1 (5 bases). The V end was cut by 6 bases, the J end by 5 bases, with 13 bases between. The CDR3 consists of 13 residues. Germline CDR1 SNHLY, CDR2 FYNNEI. This chain's CDR3 is CASSQGNRETQYF. CDR3 coding DNA: TGTGCCAGCAGCCAGGGCAATAGGGAGACCCAGTACTTC.

A single count supports this clonotype. The chain couples TRBV10-1 to TRBJ1-3, with no clear D. Germline CDR1 is WNHNN and CDR2 is SYGVQD (reference sequence). Trimming took 5 bases from V and 1 from J, leaving 6 bases between them. The CDR3 extends over 13 amino acids. The CDR3 nucleotides are TGCGCCAGCAGTCGGGCTTCTGGAAACACCATATATTTT. Amino acids: CASSRASGNTIYF.

This clonotype was seen ten or more times. The chain uses TRBV3-1 and TRBJ1-1; D ambiguous. The CDR3 length is 15 residues. V dropped 3 bases and J dropped 3 bases, with 14 bases sitting between them. Looked up from germline, CDR1 is LGHDT and CDR2 is YNNKEL (reference sequence). The CDR3 loop is CASSHRARADTEAFF. CDR3 DNA: TGTGCCAGCAGCCATCGAGCTCGGGCGGACACTGAAGCTTTCTTT.

The sample holds many counts of this clonotype. The CDR3 coding sequence is TGCAGTGCTCTTCAGGCCGGGACCTGGGGCCCTGAGAATCAGCCCCAGCATTTT. This translates into CSALQAGTWGPENQPQHF. The chain couples TRBV20-1 to TRBJ1-5; a possible D gene is TRBD1 (5 bases). Trimming left V 5 bases short and J 4 bases short, with 27 bases between. Germline values: CDR1 DFQATT, CDR2 SNEGSKA (reference sequence). There are 18 residues in the CDR3.

There are many counts of this clonotype. The chain is built from TRBV5-5 and TRBJ1-1; D remains ambiguous. The length of the CDR3 is 14 residues. CDR1 and CDR2 (germline): SGHKS, YYEKEE (reference sequence). Between the trimmed V and J ends, which lost 2 bases and 1 base, there was a span of 9 bases. DNA of the CDR3: TGTGCCAGCAGCTTAGGACGGCAGAACACTGAAGCTTTCTTT. Its protein product is CASSLGRQNTEAFF.

In the case of this clonotype: It may be a read error: a sequence one base away is much more abundant. This rearrangement joins TRBV29-1 to TRBJ2-7; 7 nucleotides line up with TRBD2. The CDR3 sequence is 17 residues long. After removal of 5 bases from V and 6 bases from J, the junction contained 22 bases not matched to a gene. The germline gives CDR1 SQVTM, CDR2 ANQGSEA. For the CDR3, the DNA is TGCAGCGTTTACACCCGAAGGGGCGGCGGGAGTCGGTCCGAGCAGTACTTC. Encoded protein: CSVYTRRGGGSRSEQYF.

This clonotype was seen ten or more times. The genes are TRBV28 and TRBJ1-6; D remains unclear. V was trimmed by 5 bases and J by 7 bases, leaving 21 bases between them. Per germline, CDR1 MDHEN and CDR2 SYDVKM. The CDR3 covers 17 residues. CDR3 nucleotides: TGTGCCAGCAGTCCTGGGATTATACTAAGCGGGAATTCACCCCTCCACTTT. Its protein product is CASSPGIILSGNSPLHF.

This clonotype was seen many times. The V call is TRBV11-2, the J call TRBJ2-5; either TRBD1 or TRBD2 may fit D (5 bases each). The CDR3 consists of 15 residues. The V end lost 5 bases, the J end lost 5 bases, and 18 bases lay between the germline ends. Germline assignment: CDR1 SGHAT and CDR2 FQNNGV. CDR3 sequence (DNA): TGTGCCAGCAGCCTTCAGTGGGGCAGGGAGGAGACCCAGTACTTC. Translating gives CASSLQWGREETQYF. Full variable domain (remainder filled in from reference TRBV11-2 and TRBJ2-5): EAGVAQSPRYKIIEKRQSVAFWCNPISGHATLYWYQQILGQGPKLLIQFQNNGVVDDSQLPKDRFSAERLKGVDSTLKIQPAKLEDSAVYLCASSLQWGREETQYFGPGTRLLVL.

This chain connects TRBV12-3 or TRBV12-4 to TRBJ2-7; D is unclear. V lost 1 base, J lost 5 bases, and 15 bases lay in between. The CDR3 has 15 residues. The CDR3 sequence: CASSLGYSEDNEQYF. The CDR3 DNA follows: TGTGCCAGCAGTTTAGGGTACAGCGAGGATAACGAGCAGTACTTC.

The table lists this clonotype with many counts. The chain recombines TRBV28 with TRBJ2-7; 8 bases map to TRBD1. Germline CDR1 reads MDHEN; CDR2 reads SYDVKM. The V segment lost 7 bases and the J segment 5 bases; nucleotides outside the gene matches: 10. The CDR3 totals 14 residues. CDR3 nucleotides: TGTGCCAGCACTTTTACAGGGGGAGAGGACGAGCAGTACTTC. It yields the protein CASTFTGGEDEQYF.

This clonotype was counted many times. V gene TRBV9 combines with J gene TRBJ2-2, with TRBD1 matching over 9 bases. Trimming removed 2 bases from V and 3 bases from J; junction bases left unmatched: 2. CDR1 SGDLS and CDR2 YYNGEE come from the germline V gene. The CDR3 covers 15 residues. CDR3 region: CASSVTGGDTGELFF. CDR3 DNA: TGTGCCAGCAGCGTTACAGGGGGCGACACCGGGGAGCTGTTTTTT.